This T cell receptor beta chain was captured in a study of cytomegalovirus exposure and HLA in healthy donors. The overall study: Early on, a data release was issued that held some 91 million unique TCRs from HLA-typed donors. Study-level points and caveats: Later analysis identified about 15,000 TCR beta sequences associated with HLA alleles, using a false discovery rate threshold of 0.05. V- and J-gene trimming of TCR beta was linked (in a later analysis) to a missense DCLRE1C variant.

The CDR3 is made up of 14 amino acids. Germline V gene data show CDR1 as SGHAT and CDR2 as FQNNGV. Trimming took 5 bases from V and 5 from J; bases not matched to a gene: 5. To note about this clone: Its target is unknown.

The PCR ran on 60 Vbeta and 13 Jbeta primers. The method was immunoSEQ multiplex PCR; TCRdb's version includes in-frame clones alone and lacks a portion of them. The table has approximately 85,000 clones, approximately 80% seen once. This TCR was recovered from a man aged 50 or older in good health and CMV-seropositive. The chain combines TRBV11-2 with TRBJ2-2; 7 nucleotides align to TRBD1. Source material: PBMCs. CDR3 DNA sequence: TGTGCCAGCAGCCCCGGGACAGATACCGGGGAGCTGTTTTTT. Translation: CASSPGTDTGELFF. The full variable domain, completed using reference TRBV11-2 and TRBJ2-2, is EAGVAQSPRYKIIEKRQSVAFWCNPISGHATLYWYQQILGQGPKLLIQFQNNGVVDDSQLPKDRFSAERLKGVDSTLKIQPAKLEDSAVYLCASSPGTDTGELFFGEGSRLTVL.